A selection of T cell receptor beta chains follows, all from one sample in a study of preoperative IRX-2 immunotherapy in early breast cancer. Some clones are missing from TCRdb's copy, which holds only in-frame ones; the method was immunoSEQ multiplex PCR. The sample records 15,000 to 25,000 clones, over 80% being singletons. The source material was lymph node tissue, sampled after IRX-2 immunotherapy. The receptors originated from a human donor with breast cancer. CDR3s include the opening cysteine and the closing phenylalanine or tryptophan. The order of the fields is V gene, clone size, D gene, J gene, CDR3 protein, CDR3 DNA. The D gene is left open where the match is weak. Rows may omit the clone size; those that give it use once, few, many or a size class.

>TRBV11-3|.|TRBD1|TRBJ1-3
CASSSRQGNGNTIYF
TGTGCCAGCAGCTCAAGACAGGGCAATGGAAACACCATATATTTT
>TRBV7-5|.|.|TRBJ2-1
CASRRTSGASSYNEQFF
TGTGCCAGCAGAAGGACTAGCGGGGCCAGCTCCTACAATGAGCAGTTCTTC
>TRBV14|few|TRBD1|TRBJ2-1
CASSQDPQGAYNEQFF
TGTGCCAGCAGCCAAGACCCCCAGGGGGCCTACAATGAGCAGTTCTTC
>TRBV11-3|.|TRBD2|TRBJ2-1
CASSFTSGRGEQFF
TGTGCCAGCAGCTTCACTAGCGGCAGGGGTGAGCAGTTCTTC
>TRBV18|.|.|TRBJ2-1
CASSPSGRGNEQFF
TGTGCCAGCTCACCTTCTGGCAGGGGTAATGAGCAGTTCTTC
>TRBV28|.|.|TRBJ2-2
CASSLEQGPGELFF
TGTGCCAGCAGTTTGGAACAGGGTCCCGGGGAGCTGTTTTTT
>TRBV11-3|once|TRBD1|TRBJ2-2
CASSGTVGLGHTTGELFF
TGTGCCAGCAGCGGGACAGTAGGATTGGGTCACACCACCGGGGAGCTGTTTTTT
>TRBV19|.|.|TRBJ2-3
CASSIGSTDTQYF
TGTGCCAGTAGTATAGGTTCCACAGATACGCAGTATTTT
>TRBV15|.|.|TRBJ2-7
CATSRARQGGEQYF
TGTGCCACCAGCAGAGCTCGGCAGGGAGGAGAGCAGTACTTC
>TRBV6-7|.|.|TRBJ2-1
CASSESLGGRTNEQFF
TGTGCCAGCAGTGAATCCCTCGGGGGACGAACCAATGAGCAGTTCTTC
>TRBV18|.|TRBD1|TRBJ1-1
CASSLTTTQGAGAFF
TGTGCCAGCTCACTAACCACAACACAGGGGGCTGGAGCTTTCTTT
>TRBV19|.|TRBD1|TRBJ1-4
CASNLGTGEEKLFF
TGTGCCAGTAATCTTGGGACAGGGGAGGAAAAACTGTTTTTT
>TRBV6-8|.|.|TRBJ1-2
CASRSPDGNYGYTF
TGTGCCAGCAGATCACCCGACGGGAACTATGGCTACACCTTC
>TRBV11-3|.|.|TRBJ1-3
CASSSGSGYGNTIYF
TGTGCCAGCAGCTCGGGATCGGGATATGGAAACACCATATATTTT